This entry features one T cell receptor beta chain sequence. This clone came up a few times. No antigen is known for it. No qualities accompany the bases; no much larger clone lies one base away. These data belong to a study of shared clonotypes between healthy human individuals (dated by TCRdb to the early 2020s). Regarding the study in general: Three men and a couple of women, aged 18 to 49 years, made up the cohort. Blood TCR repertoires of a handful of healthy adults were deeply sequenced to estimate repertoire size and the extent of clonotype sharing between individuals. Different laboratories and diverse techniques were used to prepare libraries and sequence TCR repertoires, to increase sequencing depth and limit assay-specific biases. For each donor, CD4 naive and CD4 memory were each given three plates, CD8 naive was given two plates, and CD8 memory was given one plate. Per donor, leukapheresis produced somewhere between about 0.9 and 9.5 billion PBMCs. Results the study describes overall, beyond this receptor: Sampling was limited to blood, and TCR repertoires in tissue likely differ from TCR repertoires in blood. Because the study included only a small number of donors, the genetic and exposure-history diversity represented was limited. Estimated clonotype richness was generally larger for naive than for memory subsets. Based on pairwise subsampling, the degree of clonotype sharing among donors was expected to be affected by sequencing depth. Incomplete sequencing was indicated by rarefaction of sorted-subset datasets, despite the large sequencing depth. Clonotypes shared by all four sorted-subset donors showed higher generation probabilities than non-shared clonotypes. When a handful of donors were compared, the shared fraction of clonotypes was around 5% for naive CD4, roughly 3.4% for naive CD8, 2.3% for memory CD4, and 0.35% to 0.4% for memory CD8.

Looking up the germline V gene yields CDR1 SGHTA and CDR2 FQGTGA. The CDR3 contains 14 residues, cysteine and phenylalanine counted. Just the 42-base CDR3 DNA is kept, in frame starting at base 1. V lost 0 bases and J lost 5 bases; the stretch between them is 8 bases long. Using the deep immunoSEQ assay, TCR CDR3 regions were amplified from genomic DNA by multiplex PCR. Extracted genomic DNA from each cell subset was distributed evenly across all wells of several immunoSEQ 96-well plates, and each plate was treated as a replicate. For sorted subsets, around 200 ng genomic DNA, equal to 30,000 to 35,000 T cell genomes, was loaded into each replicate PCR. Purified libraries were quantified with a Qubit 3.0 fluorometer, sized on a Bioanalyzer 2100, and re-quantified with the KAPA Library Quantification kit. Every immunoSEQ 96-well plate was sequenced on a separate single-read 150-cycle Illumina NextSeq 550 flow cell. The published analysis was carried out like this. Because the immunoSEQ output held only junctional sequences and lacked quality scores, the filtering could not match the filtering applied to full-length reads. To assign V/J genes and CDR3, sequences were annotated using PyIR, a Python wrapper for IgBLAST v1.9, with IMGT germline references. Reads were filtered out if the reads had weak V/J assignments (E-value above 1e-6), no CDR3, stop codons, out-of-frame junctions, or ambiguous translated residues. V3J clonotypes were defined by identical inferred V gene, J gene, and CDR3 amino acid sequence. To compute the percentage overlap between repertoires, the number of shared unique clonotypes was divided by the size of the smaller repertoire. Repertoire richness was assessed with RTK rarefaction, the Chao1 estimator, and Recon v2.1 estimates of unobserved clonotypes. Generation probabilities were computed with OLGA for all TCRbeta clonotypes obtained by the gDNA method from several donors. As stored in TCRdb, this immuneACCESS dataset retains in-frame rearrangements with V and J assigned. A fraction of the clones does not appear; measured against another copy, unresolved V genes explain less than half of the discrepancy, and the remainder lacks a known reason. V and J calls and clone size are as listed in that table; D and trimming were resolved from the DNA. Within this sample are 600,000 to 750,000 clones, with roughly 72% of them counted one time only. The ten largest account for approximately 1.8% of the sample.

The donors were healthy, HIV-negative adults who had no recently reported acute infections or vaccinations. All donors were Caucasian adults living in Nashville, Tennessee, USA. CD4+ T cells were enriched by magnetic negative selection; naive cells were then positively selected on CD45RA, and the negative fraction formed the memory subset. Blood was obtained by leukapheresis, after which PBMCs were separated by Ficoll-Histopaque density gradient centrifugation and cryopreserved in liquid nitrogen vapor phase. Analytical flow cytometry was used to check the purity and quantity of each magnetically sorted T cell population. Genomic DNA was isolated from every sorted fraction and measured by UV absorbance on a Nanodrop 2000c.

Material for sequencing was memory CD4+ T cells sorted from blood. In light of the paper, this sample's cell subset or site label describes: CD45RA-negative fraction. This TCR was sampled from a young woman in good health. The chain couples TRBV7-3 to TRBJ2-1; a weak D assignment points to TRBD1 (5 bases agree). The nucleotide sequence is TGTGCCAGCAGCTTAACCCCAGGGAACAATGAGCAGTTCTTC. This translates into CASSLTPGNNEQFF.